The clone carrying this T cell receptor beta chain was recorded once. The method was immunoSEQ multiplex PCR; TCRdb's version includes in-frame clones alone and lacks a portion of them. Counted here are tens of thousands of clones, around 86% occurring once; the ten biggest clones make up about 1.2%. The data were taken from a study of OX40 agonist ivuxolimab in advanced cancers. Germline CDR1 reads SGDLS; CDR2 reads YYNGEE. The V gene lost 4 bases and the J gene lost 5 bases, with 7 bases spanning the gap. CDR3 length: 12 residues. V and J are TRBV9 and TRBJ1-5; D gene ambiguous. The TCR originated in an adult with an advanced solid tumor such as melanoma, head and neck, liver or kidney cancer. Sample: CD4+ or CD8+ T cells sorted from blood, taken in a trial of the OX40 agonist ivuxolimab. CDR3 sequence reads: CASSNTDQPQHF. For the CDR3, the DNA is TGTGCCAGCAGCAACACGGATCAGCCCCAGCATTTT.